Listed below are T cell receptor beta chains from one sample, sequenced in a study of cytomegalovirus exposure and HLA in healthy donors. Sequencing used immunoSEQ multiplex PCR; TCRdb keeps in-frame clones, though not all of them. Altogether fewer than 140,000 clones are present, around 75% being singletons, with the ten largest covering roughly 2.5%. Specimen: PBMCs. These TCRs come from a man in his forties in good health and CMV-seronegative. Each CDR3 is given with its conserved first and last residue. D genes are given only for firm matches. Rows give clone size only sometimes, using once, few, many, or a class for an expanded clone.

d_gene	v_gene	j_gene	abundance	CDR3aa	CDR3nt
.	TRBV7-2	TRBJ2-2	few	CASSLGGVRTGELFF	TGTGCCAGCAGCTTAGGCGGGGTGAGGACCGGGGAGCTGTTTTTT
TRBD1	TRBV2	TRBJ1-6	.	CASSFDRANSPLHF	TGTGCCAGCAGTTTTGACAGGGCGAATTCACCCCTCCACTTT
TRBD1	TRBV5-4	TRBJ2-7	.	CASSPDRDRVYEQYF	TGTGCCAGCAGCCCCGACCGGGACAGGGTCTACGAGCAGTACTTC
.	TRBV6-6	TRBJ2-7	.	CASSYRQSYEQYF	TGTGCCAGCAGTTACCGACAGTCCTACGAGCAGTACTTC
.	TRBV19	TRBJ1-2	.	CASSISGLSYGYTF	TGTGCCAGTAGTATCAGCGGCCTGAGCTATGGCTACACCTTC
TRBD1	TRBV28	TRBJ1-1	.	CASFGQVGEAFF	TGTGCCAGTTTCGGACAGGTAGGAGAAGCTTTCTTT
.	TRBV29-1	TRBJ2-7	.	CSVSRGRGALEQYF	TGCAGCGTGAGCAGAGGCAGGGGTGCACTCGAGCAGTACTTC
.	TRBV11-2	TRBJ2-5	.	CASSLGVLVGAGETQYF	TGTGCCAGCAGCTTAGGTGTTCTAGTGGGGGCCGGAGAGACCCAGTACTTC
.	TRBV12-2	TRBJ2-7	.	CASRRPSTGSCAYEQYF	TGTGCAAGTCGCCGCCCTAGCACGGGTAGCTGTGCCTACGAGCAGTACTTC
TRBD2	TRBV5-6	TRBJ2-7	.	CASSLGAGGTYEQYF	TGTGCCAGCAGCTTGGGAGCGGGGGGGACCTACGAGCAGTACTTC
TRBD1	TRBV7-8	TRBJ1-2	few	CASSSQRTGGAHYGYTF	TGTGCCAGCAGCTCGCAGCGCACAGGGGGCGCCCACTATGGCTACACCTTC
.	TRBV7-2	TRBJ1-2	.	CASSLSTATSYGYTF	TGTGCCAGCAGCTTATCGACAGCTACTTCCTATGGCTACACCTTC
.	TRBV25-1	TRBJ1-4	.	CASLSSVEKLFF	TGTGCCAGCCTCTCGAGCGTTGAAAAACTGTTTTTT
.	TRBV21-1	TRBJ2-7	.	CASSITGSRIREQYF	TGTGCCAGCAGCATCACAGGGAGTCGGATTCGGGAGCAGTACTTC
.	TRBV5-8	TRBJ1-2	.	CASSLASGTNYGYTF	TGTGCCAGCAGCCTGGCGAGCGGTACGAACTATGGCTACACCTTC
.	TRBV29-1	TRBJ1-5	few	CSVREKSNQPQHF	TGCAGCGTTCGGGAGAAGTCCAATCAGCCCCAGCATTTT
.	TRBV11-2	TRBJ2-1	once	CAAFQGNEQFF	TGTGCCGCCTTTCAGGGGAATGAGCAGTTCTTC
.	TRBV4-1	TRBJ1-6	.	CASSQDEGGISPLHF	TGCGCCAGCAGCCAAGATGAGGGGGGGATTTCACCCCTCCACTTT
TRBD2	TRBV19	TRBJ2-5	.	CASSIGGSWSGQETQYF	TGTGCCAGTAGTATAGGCGGGAGCTGGTCGGGTCAAGAGACCCAGTACTTC
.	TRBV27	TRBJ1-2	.	CASSAGGGYTF	TGTGCCAGCAGTGCCGGAGGTGGCTACACCTTC
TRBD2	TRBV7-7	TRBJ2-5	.	CASSFDSGAGETQYF	TGTGCCAGCAGCTTCGACAGCGGGGCCGGGGAGACCCAGTACTTC
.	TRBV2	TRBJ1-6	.	CASTSSYNSPLHF	TGTGCCAGCACATCCTCCTATAATTCACCCCTCCACTTT
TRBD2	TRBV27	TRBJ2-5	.	CASSLLAGGWTQYF	TGTGCCAGCAGTTTACTAGCGGGGGGCTGGACCCAGTACTTC
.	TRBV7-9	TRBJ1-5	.	CASSFTGRSNQPQHF	TGTGCCAGCAGCTTTACAGGGAGAAGCAATCAGCCCCAGCATTTT
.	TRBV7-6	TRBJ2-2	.	CASRLTGDTGELFF	TGTGCCAGCAGGTTGACGGGGGACACCGGGGAGCTGTTTTTT
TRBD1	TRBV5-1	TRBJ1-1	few	CASSLSGQGQVNTEAFF	TGCGCCAGCAGCCTCTCGGGACAGGGACAAGTAAACACTGAAGCTTTCTTT
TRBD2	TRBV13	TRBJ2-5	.	CASSTRGGGQETQYF	TGTGCCAGCAGCACTAGGGGCGGGGGGCAAGAGACCCAGTACTTC
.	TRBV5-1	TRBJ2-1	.	CASSQQGSYNEQFF	TGCGCCAGCAGCCAGCAGGGCTCCTACAATGAGCAGTTCTTC
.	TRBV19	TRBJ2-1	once	CASSIEGASSYNEQFF	TGTGCCAGTAGTATAGAGGGGGCCAGCTCCTACAATGAGCAGTTCTTC
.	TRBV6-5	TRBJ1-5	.	CASRQGLGSDQPQHF	TGTGCCAGCAGGCAGGGGCTAGGGTCTGACCAGCCCCAGCATTTT
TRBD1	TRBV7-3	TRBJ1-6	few	CASSQGQNSPLHF	TGTGCCAGCAGCCAGGGACAGAATTCACCCCTCCACTTT
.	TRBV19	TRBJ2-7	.	CASSNPGVSYEQYF	TGTGCCAGTAGTAACCCAGGGGTATCCTACGAGCAGTACTTC
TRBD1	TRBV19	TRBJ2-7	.	CASSVQGTGGPEQYF	TGTGCCAGTAGTGTCCAAGGGACAGGGGGCCCCGAGCAGTACTTC
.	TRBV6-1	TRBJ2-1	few	CASSEADTELSEQFF	TGTGCCAGCAGTGAAGCGGACACGGAATTGAGTGAGCAGTTCTTC
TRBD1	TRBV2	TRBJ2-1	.	CASSRDRGLGEQFF	TGTGCCAGCAGTCGGGACAGGGGGCTAGGTGAGCAGTTCTTC
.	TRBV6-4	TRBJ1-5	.	CASSGADRNQPQHF	TGTGCCAGCAGTGGGGCCGACCGCAATCAGCCCCAGCATTTT
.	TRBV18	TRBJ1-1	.	CASSPAWGRRGTEAFF	TGTGCCAGCTCGCCTGCCTGGGGGCGAAGGGGCACTGAAGCTTTCTTT
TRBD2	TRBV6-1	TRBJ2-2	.	CASSRGVDTGELFF	TGTGCCAGCAGCCGGGGGGTCGACACCGGGGAGCTGTTTTTT
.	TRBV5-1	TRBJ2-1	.	CASSLFTGGATNEQFF	TGCGCCAGCAGCTTGTTTACAGGAGGGGCAACGAATGAGCAGTTCTTC
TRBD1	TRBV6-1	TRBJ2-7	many	CASSADMGTGSYEQYF	TGTGCCAGCAGTGCGGACATGGGGACAGGGTCCTACGAGCAGTACTTC
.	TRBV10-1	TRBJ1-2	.	CASSPSEGTPYGYTF	TGCGCCAGCAGTCCGTCGGAGGGAACTCCCTATGGCTACACCTTC